The source of this TCR beta chain is a study of T-cell memory formation after mild COVID-19. Study results and caveats: A balance of CD4 and CD8 characterized clones contracting day 15 to 85, whereas later expanders leaned CD4+. Contracting CD4+ clones were located mainly in CM and EM, and CD8+ clones in EMRA.

The CDR3 covers 15 residues. TCRdb re-derived calls from the 5' RACE reads in MiXCR, one entry per CDR3 protein. The sample lists more than 100,000 distinct CDR3 sequences; over 15% were seen once. In its sample, this clonotype was seen many times. Its antigen is still unknown. A junction boundary mismatches the germline segment, possibly from a read error. This clonotype originated in a man younger than 35 who had mild COVID-19 (a few samples of this study predate the infection). Cell type and time point are not known. The chain recombines TRBV12-3 or TRBV12-4 with TRBJ2-7; 14 positions agree with TRBD2. Sequencing was carried out using PBMCs or a T cell subset sorted from them (not recorded which). This CDR3 is CASSLTSGGAYEQYF. For the CDR3, the DNA is TGCGCCAGCAGCCTGACTAGCGGGGGGGCTTACGAGCAGTACTTC.